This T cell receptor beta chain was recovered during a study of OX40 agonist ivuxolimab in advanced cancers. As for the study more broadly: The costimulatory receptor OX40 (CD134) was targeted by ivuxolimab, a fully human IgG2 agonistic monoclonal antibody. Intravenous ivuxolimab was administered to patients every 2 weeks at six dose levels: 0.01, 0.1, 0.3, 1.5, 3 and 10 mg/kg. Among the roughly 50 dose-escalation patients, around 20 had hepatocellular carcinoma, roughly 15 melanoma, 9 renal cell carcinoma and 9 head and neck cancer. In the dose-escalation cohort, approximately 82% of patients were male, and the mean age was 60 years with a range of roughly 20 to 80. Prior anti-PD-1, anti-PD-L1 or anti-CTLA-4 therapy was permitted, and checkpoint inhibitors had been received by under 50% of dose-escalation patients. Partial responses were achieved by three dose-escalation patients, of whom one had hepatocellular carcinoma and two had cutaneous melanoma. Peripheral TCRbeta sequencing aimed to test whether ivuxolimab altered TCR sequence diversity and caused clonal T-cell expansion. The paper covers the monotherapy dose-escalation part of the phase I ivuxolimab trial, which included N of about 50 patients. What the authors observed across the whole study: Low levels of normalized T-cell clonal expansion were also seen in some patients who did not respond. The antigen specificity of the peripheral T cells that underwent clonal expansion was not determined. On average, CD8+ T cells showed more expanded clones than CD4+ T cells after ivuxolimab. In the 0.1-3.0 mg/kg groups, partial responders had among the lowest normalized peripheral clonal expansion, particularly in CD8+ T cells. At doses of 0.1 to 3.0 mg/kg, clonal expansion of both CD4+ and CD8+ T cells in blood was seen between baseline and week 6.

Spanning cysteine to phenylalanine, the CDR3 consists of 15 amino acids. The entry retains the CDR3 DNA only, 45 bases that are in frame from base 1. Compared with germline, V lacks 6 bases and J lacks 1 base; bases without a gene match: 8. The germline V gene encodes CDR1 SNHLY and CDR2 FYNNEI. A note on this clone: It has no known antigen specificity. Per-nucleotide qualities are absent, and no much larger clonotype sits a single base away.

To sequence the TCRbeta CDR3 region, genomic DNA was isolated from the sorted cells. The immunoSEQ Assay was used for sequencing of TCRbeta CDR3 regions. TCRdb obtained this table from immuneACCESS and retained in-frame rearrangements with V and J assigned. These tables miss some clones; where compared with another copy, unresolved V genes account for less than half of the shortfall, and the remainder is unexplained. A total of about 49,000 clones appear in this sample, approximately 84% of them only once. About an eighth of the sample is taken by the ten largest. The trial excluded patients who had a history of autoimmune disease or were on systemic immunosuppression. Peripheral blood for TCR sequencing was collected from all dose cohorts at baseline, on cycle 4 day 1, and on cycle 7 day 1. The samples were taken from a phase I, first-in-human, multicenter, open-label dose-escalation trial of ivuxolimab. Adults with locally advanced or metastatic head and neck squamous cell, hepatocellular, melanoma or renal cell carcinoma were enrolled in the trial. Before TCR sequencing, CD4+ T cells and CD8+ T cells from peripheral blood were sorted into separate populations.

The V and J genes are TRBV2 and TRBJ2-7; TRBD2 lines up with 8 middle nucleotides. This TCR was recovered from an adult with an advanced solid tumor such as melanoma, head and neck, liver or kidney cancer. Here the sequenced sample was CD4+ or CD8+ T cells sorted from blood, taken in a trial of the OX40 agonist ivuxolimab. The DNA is TGTGCCAGCAGACCAACTAGCGGTCCTTCCTACGAGCAGTACTTC. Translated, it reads CASRPTSGPSYEQYF.